This TCR beta chain was retrieved from a study of naive and memory T cell subsets. Germline lookup yields CDR1 SEHNR and CDR2 FQNEAQ (reference sequence). This CDR3 spans 16 amino acids. The V end was cut by 6 bases, the J end by 0 bases, with 17 bases between. An equimolar mix of two oligonucleotides served as the beta constant-region primer for TRBC1 and TRBC2. One entry per CDR3 protein results from TCRdb running MiXCR on the UMI-ligation and nested PCR reads. The sample lists some 21,000 distinct CDR3 sequences, 9.5% to 11% occurring once. As concerns this clonotype: Possible read error: a much larger clone is one base away.

This chain connects TRBV7-9 to TRBJ2-5, with D tentatively TRBD2 (5 bases). The sample comprised central memory CD8+ T cells from blood. The TCR comes from a human donor in good health. DNA of the CDR3: TGTGCCAGCAGTCGGAGCGGCCGTAAGTACCAAGAGACCCAGTACTTC. It encodes CASSRSGRKYQETQYF.